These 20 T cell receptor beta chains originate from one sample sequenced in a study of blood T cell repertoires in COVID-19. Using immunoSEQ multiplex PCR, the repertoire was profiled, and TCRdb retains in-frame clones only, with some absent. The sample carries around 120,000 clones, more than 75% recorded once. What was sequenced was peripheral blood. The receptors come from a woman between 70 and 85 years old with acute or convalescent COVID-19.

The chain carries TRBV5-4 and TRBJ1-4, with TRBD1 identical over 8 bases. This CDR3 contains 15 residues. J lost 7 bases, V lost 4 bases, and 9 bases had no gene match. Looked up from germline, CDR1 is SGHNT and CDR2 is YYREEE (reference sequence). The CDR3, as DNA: TGTGCCAGCAGCCTAAACCAGGGGGCTGGTGAAAAACTGTTTTTT. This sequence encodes CASSLNQGAGEKLFF.

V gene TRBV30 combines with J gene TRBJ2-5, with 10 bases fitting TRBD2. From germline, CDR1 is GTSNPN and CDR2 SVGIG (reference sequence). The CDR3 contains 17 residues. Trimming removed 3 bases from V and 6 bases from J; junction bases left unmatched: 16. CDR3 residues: CAWSPLPGTSVLQTQYF. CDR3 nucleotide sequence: TGTGCCTGGAGCCCGCTCCCCGGGACTAGCGTTTTACAGACCCAGTACTTC.

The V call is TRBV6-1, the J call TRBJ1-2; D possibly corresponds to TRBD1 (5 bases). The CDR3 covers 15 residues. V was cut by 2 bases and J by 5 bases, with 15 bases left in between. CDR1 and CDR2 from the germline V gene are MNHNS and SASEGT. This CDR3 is CASSERGYSEYGYTF. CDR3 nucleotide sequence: TGTGCCAGCAGTGAAAGGGGCTACTCGGAGTATGGCTACACCTTC.

The DNA of the CDR3 is TGTGCCAGCAGCAAAGTTTCTGGCGGCAGCTCTCCGGGGGTCTTTAGCTACACCTTC. It specifies CASSKVSGGSSPGVFSYTF. This chain links TRBV21-1 with TRBJ1-2. TRBV21-1 corresponds to a pseudogene. This CDR3 spans 19 amino acids.

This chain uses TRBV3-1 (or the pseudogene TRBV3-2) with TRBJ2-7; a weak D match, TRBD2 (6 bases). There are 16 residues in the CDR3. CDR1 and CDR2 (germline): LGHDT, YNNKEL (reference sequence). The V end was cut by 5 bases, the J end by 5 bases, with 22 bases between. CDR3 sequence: CASSSRGPAAGNEQYF. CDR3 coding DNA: TGTGCCAGCAGCTCAAGGGGACCGGCCGCGGGGAACGAGCAGTACTTC.

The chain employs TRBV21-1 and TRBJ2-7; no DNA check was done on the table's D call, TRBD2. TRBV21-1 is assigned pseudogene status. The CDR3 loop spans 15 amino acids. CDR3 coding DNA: TGTGCCAGCAGCACGGGACTTCTAATTACCTACGAGCAGTACTTC. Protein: CASSTGLLITYEQYF.

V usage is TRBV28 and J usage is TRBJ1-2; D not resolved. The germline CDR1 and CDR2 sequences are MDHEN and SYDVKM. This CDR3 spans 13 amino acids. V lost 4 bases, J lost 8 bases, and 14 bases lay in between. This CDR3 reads CASSSHSPLGYTF. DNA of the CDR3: TGTGCCAGCAGTTCGCACAGCCCCCTGGGCTACACCTTC.

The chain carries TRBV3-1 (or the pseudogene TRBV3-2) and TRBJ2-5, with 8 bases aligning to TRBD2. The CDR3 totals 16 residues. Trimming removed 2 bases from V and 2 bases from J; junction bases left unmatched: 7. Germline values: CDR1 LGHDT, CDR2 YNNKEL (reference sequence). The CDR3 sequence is CASSQRIERGQETQYF. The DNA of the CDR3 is TGTGCCAGCAGCCAACGGATTGAGCGGGGGCAAGAGACCCAGTACTTC.

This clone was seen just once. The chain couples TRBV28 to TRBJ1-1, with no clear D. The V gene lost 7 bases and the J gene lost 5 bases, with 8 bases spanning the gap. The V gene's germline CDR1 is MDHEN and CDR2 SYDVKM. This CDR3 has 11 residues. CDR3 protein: CASNPGTEAFF. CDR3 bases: TGTGCCAGCAACCCCGGGACTGAAGCTTTCTTT. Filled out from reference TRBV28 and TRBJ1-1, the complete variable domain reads DVKVTQSSRYLVKRTGEKVFLECVQDMDHENMFWYRQDPGLGLRLIYFSYDVKMKEKGDIPEGYSVSREKKERFSLILESASTNQTSMYLCASNPGTEAFFGQGTRLTVV.

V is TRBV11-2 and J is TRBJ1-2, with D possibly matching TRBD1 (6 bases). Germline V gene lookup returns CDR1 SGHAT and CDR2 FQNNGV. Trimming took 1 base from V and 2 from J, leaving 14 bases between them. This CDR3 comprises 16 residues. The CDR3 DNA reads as TGTGCCAGCAGCTTAGCACGGGGGGGGCTAAACTATGGCTACACCTTC. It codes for CASSLARGGLNYGYTF.

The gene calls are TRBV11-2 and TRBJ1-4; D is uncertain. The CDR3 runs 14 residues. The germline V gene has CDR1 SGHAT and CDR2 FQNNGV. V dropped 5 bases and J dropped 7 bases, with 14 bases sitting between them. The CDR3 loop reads CASSPDRWSEKLFF. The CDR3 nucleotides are TGTGCCAGCAGCCCTGACCGGTGGAGTGAAAAACTGTTTTTT.

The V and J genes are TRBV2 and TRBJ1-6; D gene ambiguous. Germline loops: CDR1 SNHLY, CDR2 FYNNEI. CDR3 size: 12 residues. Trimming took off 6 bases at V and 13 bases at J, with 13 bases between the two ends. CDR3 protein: CASSTEIRPLHF. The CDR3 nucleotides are TGTGCCAGCAGCACAGAGATTCGTCCCCTCCACTTT.

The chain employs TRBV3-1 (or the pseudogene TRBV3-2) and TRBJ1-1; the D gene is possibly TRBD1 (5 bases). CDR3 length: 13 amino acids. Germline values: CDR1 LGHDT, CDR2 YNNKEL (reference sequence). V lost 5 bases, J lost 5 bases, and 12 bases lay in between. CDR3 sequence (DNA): TGTGCCAGCAGCTTCGGGGAGGGGACTGAAGCTTTCTTT. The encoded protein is CASSFGEGTEAFF.

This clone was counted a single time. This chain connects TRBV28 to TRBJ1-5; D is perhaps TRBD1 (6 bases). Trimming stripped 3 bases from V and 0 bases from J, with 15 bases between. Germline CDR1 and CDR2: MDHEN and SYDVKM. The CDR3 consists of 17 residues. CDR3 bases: TGTGCCAGCAGTTTGGTGGTTGGGACATATAGCAATCAGCCCCAGCATTTT. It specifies CASSLVVGTYSNQPQHF.

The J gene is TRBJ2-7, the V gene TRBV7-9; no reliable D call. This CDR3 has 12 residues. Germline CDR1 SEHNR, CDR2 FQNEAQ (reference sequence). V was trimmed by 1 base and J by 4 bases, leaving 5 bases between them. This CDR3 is CASSLVEYEQYF. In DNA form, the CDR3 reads TGTGCCAGCAGCTTAGTAGAGTACGAGCAGTACTTC.

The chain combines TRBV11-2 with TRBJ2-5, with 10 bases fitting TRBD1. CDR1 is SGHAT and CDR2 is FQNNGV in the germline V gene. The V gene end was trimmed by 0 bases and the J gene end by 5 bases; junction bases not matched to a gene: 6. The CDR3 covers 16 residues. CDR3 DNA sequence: TGTGCCAGCAGCTTAGAATTGACAGGGGGCGGGGAGACCCAGTACTTC. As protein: CASSLELTGGGETQYF.

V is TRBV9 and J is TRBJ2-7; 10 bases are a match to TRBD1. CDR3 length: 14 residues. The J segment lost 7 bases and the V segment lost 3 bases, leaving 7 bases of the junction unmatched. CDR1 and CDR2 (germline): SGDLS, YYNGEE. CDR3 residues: CASSADRGLREQYF. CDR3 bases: TGTGCCAGCAGCGCAGACAGGGGGCTTAGGGAGCAGTACTTC.

The CDR3 region is CASSLTRLDTQYF. CDR3 sequence (DNA): TGCGCCAGCAGCTTGACCCGACTAGATACGCAGTATTTT. V and J are TRBV5-1 and TRBJ2-3; D is ambiguous. Germline assignment: CDR1 SGHRS and CDR2 YFSETQ. Trimming took off 1 base at V and 5 bases at J, with 8 bases between the two ends. This CDR3 region has 13 residues.

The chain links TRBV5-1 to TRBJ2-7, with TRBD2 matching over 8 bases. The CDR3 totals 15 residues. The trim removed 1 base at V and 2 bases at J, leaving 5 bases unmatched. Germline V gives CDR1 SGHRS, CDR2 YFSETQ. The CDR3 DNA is TGCGCCAGCAGCTTGATAAGCGGGGGAGCCTACGAGCAGTACTTC. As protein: CASSLISGGAYEQYF.

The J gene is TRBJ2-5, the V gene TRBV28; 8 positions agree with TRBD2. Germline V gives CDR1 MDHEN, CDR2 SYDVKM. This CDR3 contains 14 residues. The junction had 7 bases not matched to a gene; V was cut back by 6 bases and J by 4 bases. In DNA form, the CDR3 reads TGTGCCAGCAGAACTTCGGGGGGGCTAGAGACCCAGTACTTC. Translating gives CASRTSGGLETQYF.